This T cell receptor beta chain came from a study of graft-versus-host responses after intestinal transplantation. Repertoires were generated with immunoSEQ multiplex PCR, while TCRdb's copy carries only in-frame clones and drops some. Here the sample spans some 3,500 clones, approximately 81% being singletons. There are a few counts of this clone. The sample has other DNA sequences that encode this CDR3 too. Graft tissue processing released intraepithelial and lamina propria lymphocytes. The CDR3 runs to 15 residues. V dropped 4 bases and J dropped 5; count of bases not matched to a gene: 4. Germline V CDR1 and CDR2: MNHEY, SVGAGI.

This TCR was recovered from a human patient who received an intestinal transplant, so some T cells may come from the graft donor. The V call is TRBV6-5, the J call TRBJ2-1, with 11 bases matching TRBD2. The starting material was ileum tissue, obtained roughly 17 and 21 days after intestinal transplantation. CDR3 residues: CASSLAGGPNNEQFF. The CDR3 DNA follows: TGTGCCAGCAGTTTAGCGGGGGGGCCTAACAATGAGCAGTTCTTC.